This T cell receptor beta chain was sequenced in a study of prognosis after radiotherapy for stage I lung cancer. Two-round multiplex PCR amplified TCR beta CDR3 from genomic DNA. Primers (each specific to one TRBV or TRBJ gene) were used in first-round PCR. MiXCR, run by TCRdb on the multiplex PCR reads, gives a single entry per CDR3 protein. The sample contains about 59,000 distinct CDR3 sequences, 26% of which appear only once. CDR3 length equals 18 residues. V lost 0 bases and J lost 0, with 15 bases in between. Germline CDR1 MNHEY, CDR2 SVGAGI. Overall study results and limits: It was in patients who developed distant metastases that Shannon entropy after stereotactic body radiation therapy was lower.

This clonotype was seen ten or more times. The antigen is not known. The origin of this receptor is a donor over 45 with non-small cell lung cancer. The specimen was PBMCs, collected before or after stereotactic body radiation therapy (not recorded which). The rearrangement links TRBV6-5 to TRBJ1-5; D is perhaps TRBD1 (5 bases). Here the CDR3 DNA reads TGTGCCAGCAGTTACTCCGGTTGGAGGGGTGGTAGCAATCAGCCCCAGCATTTT. The encoded protein is CASSYSGWRGGSNQPQHF.